These 9 T cell receptor beta chains were all obtained from the same sample, sequenced in a study of blood T cells in healthy people across ages. Combining a sample-barcoded 5' primer with a J-beta primer mix, a second PCR ran for roughly 7 to 11 cycles. TCRdb processed the 5' RACE reads anew with MiXCR; each CDR3 protein has one entry. The data hold around 990,000 distinct CDR3 sequences, with more than 30% observed a single time. The source material was blood. Source of these receptors: a man between 18 and 35 years old in good health.

This chain links TRBV6-4 with TRBJ2-5, with no clear D. The assigned J gene may be wrong: the sequence end matches TRBJ2-7 better. Germline CDR1 and CDR2: MRHNA and SNTAGT. The CDR3 consists of 14 residues. Here the CDR3 reads CASSGELPNYEQYF. Written as DNA, the CDR3 is TGTGCCAGCAGTGGTGAACTCCCCAATTACGAGCAGTACTTC.

This clonotype has a count of ten or more. The rearrangement uses TRBV10-3 and TRBJ2-3, with 7 bases that match TRBD2. The J segment lost 2 bases and the V segment lost 5 bases, leaving 4 bases of the junction unmatched. CDR3 length: 14 amino acids. Germline V gene data show CDR1 as ENHRY and CDR2 as SYGVKD. The DNA for the CDR3 is TGTGCCATCAGTTTTGGGGGGGTCACAGATACGCAGTATTTT. This codes for CAISFGGVTDTQYF.

This chain uses TRBV25-1 with TRBJ1-2; the D is unclear. The CDR3 has 15 residues. V was clipped by 7 bases and J by 4 bases, with 19 bases between them. CDR1 is MGHDK, CDR2 SYGVNS, per germline. This CDR3 reads CASTPSWGFTYGYTF. DNA of the CDR3: TGTGCCAGCACCCCCTCGTGGGGATTTACCTATGGCTACACCTTC.

This chain links TRBV12-5 with TRBJ2-3, with 12 bases lining up with TRBD2. V lost 5 bases, J lost 5 bases, and 5 bases stayed unmatched. This CDR3 is 15 amino acids long. From germline, CDR1 is LGHNT and CDR2 FRNRAP. CDR3 bases: TGTGCTAGTGGTCCGGGACTAGCGGGCCGAGATACGCAGTATTTT. Translation: CASGPGLAGRDTQYF.

This clonotype was detected only a few times. The chain uses TRBV12-3 or TRBV12-4 and TRBJ1-1; 9 bases fit TRBD1. CDR3 size: 14 residues. Losses at the gene ends were 6 bases for V and 6 bases for J; bases not matched to a gene: 8. CDR3 sequence reads: CASSLYRGHPEAFF. The DNA of the CDR3 is TGTGCCAGCAGCCTATACAGGGGGCATCCTGAAGCTTTCTTT.

V and J are TRBV20-1 and TRBJ2-3; D remains unclear. Germline lookup yields CDR1 DFQATT and CDR2 SNEGSKA (reference sequence). The CDR3 loop spans 14 amino acids. The ends were cut back, 0 bases at V and 7 bases at J, with 14 bases in the middle. CDR3 sequence: CSARDAVMTNTQYF. Here the CDR3 DNA reads TGCAGTGCTAGAGATGCAGTCATGACGAATACGCAGTATTTT.

V usage is TRBV6-5 and J usage is TRBJ1-2, with 10 bases aligning to TRBD1. The CDR3 is 14 residues long. Per germline, CDR1 MNHEY and CDR2 SVGAGI. Losses at the gene ends were 6 bases for V and 7 bases for J; bases not matched to a gene: 8. The CDR3 sequence is CASSRTGGVGGYTF. The CDR3 nucleotides are TGTGCCAGCAGCCGGACAGGGGGTGTGGGTGGCTACACCTTC.

The chain employs TRBV12-3 or TRBV12-4 and TRBJ1-4, with D hard to call. The CDR3 is 14 amino acids. The V and J ends lost 4 bases and 8 bases respectively, with 14 bases between them. CDR3 loop: CASSSHLFREKLFF. The CDR3, as DNA: TGTGCCAGCAGTTCACACCTCTTTCGGGAAAAACTGTTTTTT.

This clonotype came up a few times. This chain uses TRBV12-3 or TRBV12-4 with TRBJ1-2; D remains ambiguous. The CDR3 sequence is 14 residues long. The V end was cut by 1 base, the J end by 5 bases, with 11 bases between. The CDR3 loop is CASSLGVTLYGYTF. The CDR3 nucleotides are TGTGCCAGCAGTTTAGGGGTCACGTTATATGGCTACACCTTC.